Presented here are 20 T cell receptor beta chains from one specimen sequenced in a study of regulatory T cells in long-lasting Graves disease. Arm-PCR with iRepertoire HTBI primers amplified the CDR3 regions for these TCR beta libraries. TCRdb reprocessed the multiplex PCR reads with MiXCR, giving one entry per CDR3 protein. The table has about half a million distinct CDR3 sequences, about 20% seen once. Sample time point: persistent/refractory GD, antithyroid drugs over 5 years with positive TRAb. The authors made the TCR library using RNA they extracted from PBMCs. Source: peripheral blood mononuclear cells (PBMCs), taken when the disease was refractory, from a patient treated with antithyroid drugs. The receptors were gathered from a female donor with Graves disease.

The table lists this clonotype with a few counts. The chain has TRBV6-1 and TRBJ1-1; TRBD1 matches 7 bases. V dropped 6 bases and J dropped 8; count of bases not matched to a gene: 9. CDR3 length equals 13 residues. Germline V gene sequence: CDR1 MNHNS, CDR2 SASEGT. The DNA for the CDR3 is TGTGCCAGCAGAACCTGGACAGGCGTCGAAGCTTTCTTT. It encodes CASRTWTGVEAFF.

A word on this clonotype: No conserved phenylalanine or tryptophan ends this CDR3, so it is likely a read error. This chain connects TRBV4-3 to TRBJ1-4, with D hard to call. The CDR3 is made up of 15 amino acids. V was clipped by 3 bases and J by 6 bases, with 14 bases between them. CDR1 LGHNA and CDR2 YSLEER come from the germline V gene. The CDR3 reads CASSQNGPSDEKLFL. CDR3 DNA sequence: TGCGCCAGCAGCCAGAACGGGCCATCGGATGAAAAACTGTTTTTA.

The chain employs TRBV19 and TRBJ1-2; TRBD1 is a possible D gene (6 bases). V was trimmed by 5 bases and J by 7 bases, leaving 14 bases between them. Germline V gene lookup returns CDR1 LNHDA and CDR2 SQIVND (reference sequence). This CDR3 spans 13 amino acids. In nucleotides, the CDR3 is TGTGCCAGTAGTCCCCGCCCAGGGGCTGGCTACACCTTC. Protein sequence: CASSPRPGAGYTF.

This clonotype has just a few counts. The chain recombines TRBV3-1 with TRBJ1-5; weak D call: TRBD1 (5 bases). Germline CDR1 LGHDT, CDR2 YNNKEL (reference sequence). Trimming removed 5 bases at V and 3 bases at J, with 11 bases between. This CDR3 contains 14 residues. CDR3 sequence: CASSSGTSNQPQHF. CDR3 in DNA: TGTGCCAGCAGCTCCGGGACGTCCAATCAGCCCCAGCATTTT.

This clonotype was picked up many times. The V and J genes are TRBV3-1 and TRBJ2-5, with a possible D match to TRBD1 (6 bases). The CDR3 has 14 amino acids. V lost 0 bases and J lost 2, with 7 bases in between. Germline V gene lookup returns CDR1 LGHDT and CDR2 YNNKEL (reference sequence). This CDR3 is CASSQDQGQETQYF. The CDR3 coding sequence is TGTGCCAGCAGCCAAGACCAGGGGCAAGAGACCCAGTACTTC.

This clonotype showed up just a few times. This could be a read error, since a much larger clone is one nucleotide away. The rearrangement joins TRBV7-9 to TRBJ1-1, with a weak D call TRBD1 (5 bases). The CDR3 extends over 12 amino acids. V was cut by 7 bases and J by 3 bases, with 9 bases left in between. Germline V lookup: CDR1 SEHNR, CDR2 FQNEAQ (reference sequence). CDR3 DNA sequence: TGTGCCAGCAAACTGGGGGACACTGAAGCTTTCTTT. It encodes CASKLGDTEAFF.

The rearrangement joins TRBV24-1 to TRBJ2-1; D unclear. The CDR3 loop spans 12 amino acids. CDR1 KGHDR and CDR2 SFDVKD come from the germline V gene. V was trimmed by 3 bases and J by 8 bases, leaving 7 bases between them. CDR3 sequence reads: CATSDRIHEQFF. The CDR3 region has the DNA TGTGCCACCAGTGATCGGATCCATGAGCAGTTCTTC.

Many counts were recorded for this clonotype. CDR3 region: CASNLMDREETQYF. CDR3 in DNA: TGTGCCAGCAATCTAATGGACAGGGAAGAGACCCAGTACTTC. The J gene is TRBJ2-5, the V gene TRBV28, with TRBD1 identical over 8 bases. CDR1 and CDR2 from the germline V gene are MDHEN and SYDVKM. The CDR3 spans 14 residues. The ends lost 7 bases at V and 3 bases at J; junction bases unmatched: 7.

The V and J genes are TRBV5-8 and TRBJ2-2, with 11 bases lining up with TRBD1. Germline V gene data show CDR1 as SGHTS and CDR2 as YDEGEE. This CDR3 is 15 amino acids long. V dropped 5 bases and J dropped 5; count of bases not matched to a gene: 5. CDR3 residues: CASSSDRGRTGELFF. CDR3 coding DNA: TGTGCCAGCAGTTCGGACAGGGGGCGGACCGGGGAGCTGTTTTTT. The full variable domain, rest sourced from reference TRBV5-8 and TRBJ2-2, is EAGVTQSPTHLIKTRGQQATLRCSPISGHTSVYWYQQALGLGLQFLLWYDEGEERNRGNFPPRFSGRQFPNYSSELNVNALELEDSALYLCASSSDRGRTGELFFGEGSRLTVL.

This clonotype was picked up many times. The chain couples TRBV28 to TRBJ1-5; the match to TRBD1 covers 8 bases. Germline V lookup: CDR1 MDHEN, CDR2 SYDVKM. The CDR3 contains 16 residues. Germline trimming cut 5 bases from V and 2 bases from J; bases unmatched to any gene: 8. Written as DNA, the CDR3 is TGTGCCAGCAGTCCCAACGACAGGGGTGGCAATCAGCCCCAGCATTTT. This sequence encodes CASSPNDRGGNQPQHF.

The table lists this clonotype with a few counts. The chain combines TRBV19 with TRBJ1-5, with D perhaps TRBD1 (6 bases). Germline CDR1 reads LNHDA; CDR2 reads SQIVND (reference sequence). This CDR3 has 14 amino acids. Trimming took off 11 bases at V and 3 bases at J, with 17 bases between the two ends. CDR3 sequence reads: CACRDQGYNQPQHF. The CDR3 DNA follows: TGTGCCTGCCGCGATCAGGGGTACAATCAGCCCCAGCATTTT.

At least ten counts were recorded for this clonotype. The chain carries TRBV20-1 and TRBJ2-7; D is ambiguous. The germline V gene has CDR1 DFQATT and CDR2 SNEGSKA (reference sequence). The CDR3 length is 11 residues. V was cut by 3 bases and J by 3 bases, with 6 bases left in between. The CDR3 is CSASRGYEQYF. CDR3 nucleotide sequence: TGCAGTGCTAGTCGCGGCTACGAGCAGTACTTC.

The chain links TRBV19 to TRBJ1-5; weak D call: TRBD1 (5 bases). Trimming took 2 bases from V and 5 from J, leaving 16 bases between them. The germline V gene encodes CDR1 LNHDA and CDR2 SQIVND (reference sequence). The CDR3 has 16 amino acids. The CDR3 loop is CASSIRTSGTHQPQHF. CDR3 nucleotide sequence: TGTGCCAGTAGTATACGAACGAGCGGGACTCATCAGCCCCAGCATTTT.

This sequence joins TRBV7-9 and TRBJ2-7; D assignment may be TRBD1 or TRBD2 (5 bases each). CDR1 and CDR2 (germline): SEHNR, FQNEAQ (reference sequence). With 3 bases removed from V and 3 bases from J, the gap between germline ends came to 24 bases. The length of the CDR3 is 18 residues. The CDR3 DNA reads TGTGCCAGCAGCTTTAGTGGGACGAGGGTTGGGGTGCTCTACGAGCAGTACTTC. Its translation is CASSFSGTRVGVLYEQYF.

This rearrangement joins TRBV4-2 to TRBJ2-4; maybe TRBD2 (5 bases). The CDR3 sequence is 15 residues long. V shed 4 bases and J shed 8 bases, with 18 bases lying between them. The germline gives CDR1 LGHNA, CDR2 YNFKEQ. The CDR3: CASSPRDTGRHIQYF. CDR3 in DNA: TGTGCCAGCAGCCCCCGGGATACGGGCCGACACATTCAGTACTTC.

This clonotype was seen at least ten times. The chain employs TRBV28 and TRBJ2-4; 11 bases fit TRBD2. Unmatched junction bases numbered 12, after V lost 5 bases and J lost 0 bases. The CDR3 has 19 amino acids. Looked up from germline, CDR1 is MDHEN and CDR2 is SYDVKM. The CDR3: CASSPLLGTSGLAKNIQYF. In DNA form, the CDR3 reads TGTGCCAGCAGTCCACTACTCGGGACTAGCGGTCTAGCCAAAAACATTCAGTACTTC.

The chain joins TRBV19 to TRBJ1-2; TRBD1 aligns across 9 bases. The V and J ends lost 7 bases and 4 bases, in that order; junction bases with no gene match: 7. The CDR3 extends over 14 amino acids. Germline CDR1 reads LNHDA; CDR2 reads SQIVND (reference sequence). The CDR3 DNA reads TGTGCCAGTAAGGGGACAGGGCACGGCTATGGCTACACCTTC. Protein product: CASKGTGHGYGYTF.

This clonotype was counted many times. The gene calls are TRBV12-3 or TRBV12-4 and TRBJ1-3, with a tentative D call TRBD1 (6 bases). Trimming removed 6 bases at V and 3 bases at J, with 18 bases between. This CDR3 contains 16 residues. CDR3: CASSPREGGIGNTIYF. The CDR3 DNA follows: TGTGCCAGCAGCCCCCGTGAAGGGGGAATTGGAAACACCATATATTTT.

The V call is TRBV10-3, the J call TRBJ2-7; no firm D call. Between the trimmed V and J ends, which lost 0 bases and 4 bases, there was a span of 4 bases. There are 12 residues in the CDR3. Per the germline V gene, CDR1 is ENHRY and CDR2 is SYGVKD. The CDR3 reads CAISESNYEQYF. The CDR3 DNA is TGTGCCATCAGTGAGTCCAATTACGAGCAGTACTTC.

This clonotype showed up just once. The CDR3 sequence is CASRDQNTGELFF. CDR3 in DNA: TGCGCCAGCAGAGATCAGAACACCGGGGAGCTGTTTTTT. The chain links TRBV5-1 to TRBJ2-2; D is unclear. Deletions cut 5 bases from V and 1 base from J, with 6 bases between. The CDR3 has 13 residues. Germline values: CDR1 SGHRS, CDR2 YFSETQ.